This T cell receptor (beta chain) was recovered during a study of blood T cell repertoires in COVID-19. Study processing details: From reference gene primer amplification, estimates of nucleated cell counts were derived. Produced via immunoSEQ multiplex PCR; TCRdb's table is partial and in-frame only. The DNA gave D and trimming, while V, J and clone size come from that table. The sample lists around 340,000 clones, about 88% occurring once. The CDR3 covers 15 residues. J gave up 3 bases and V 4 bases, and 6 bases lay outside the gene matches. Germline values: CDR1 SGDLS, CDR2 YYNGEE. The chain uses TRBV9 and TRBJ1-3; 8 bases align to TRBD1. This receptor was identified in a woman aged 60 to 75 with COVID-19, enrolled during active disease. The specimen sequenced was peripheral blood. The CDR3 DNA reads as TGTGCCAGCAGCCTTAGACAGGGGAGTGGAAACACCATATATTTT. It specifies CASSLRQGSGNTIYF. The whole variable domain, remainder taken from reference TRBV9 and TRBJ1-3, is DSGVTQTPKHLITATGQRVTLRCSPRSGDLSVYWYQQSLDQGLQFLIQYYNGEERAKGNILERFSAQQFPDLHSELNLSSLELGDSALYFCASSLRQGSGNTIYFGEGSWLTVV.